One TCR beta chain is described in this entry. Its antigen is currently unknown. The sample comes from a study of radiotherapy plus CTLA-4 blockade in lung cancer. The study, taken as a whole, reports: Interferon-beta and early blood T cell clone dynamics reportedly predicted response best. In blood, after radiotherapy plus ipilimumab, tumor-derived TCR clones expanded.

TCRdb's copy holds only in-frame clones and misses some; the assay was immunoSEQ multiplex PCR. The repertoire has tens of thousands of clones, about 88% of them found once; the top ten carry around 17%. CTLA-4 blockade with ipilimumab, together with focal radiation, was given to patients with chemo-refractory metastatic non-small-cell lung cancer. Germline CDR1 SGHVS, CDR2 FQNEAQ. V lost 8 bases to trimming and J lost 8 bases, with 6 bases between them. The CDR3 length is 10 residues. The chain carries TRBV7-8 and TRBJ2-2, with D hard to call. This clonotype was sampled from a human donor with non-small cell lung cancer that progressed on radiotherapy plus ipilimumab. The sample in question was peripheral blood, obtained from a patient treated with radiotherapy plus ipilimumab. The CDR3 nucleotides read TGTGCCAGCGGCGCGGGGGAGCTGTTTTTT. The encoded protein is CASGAGELFF.